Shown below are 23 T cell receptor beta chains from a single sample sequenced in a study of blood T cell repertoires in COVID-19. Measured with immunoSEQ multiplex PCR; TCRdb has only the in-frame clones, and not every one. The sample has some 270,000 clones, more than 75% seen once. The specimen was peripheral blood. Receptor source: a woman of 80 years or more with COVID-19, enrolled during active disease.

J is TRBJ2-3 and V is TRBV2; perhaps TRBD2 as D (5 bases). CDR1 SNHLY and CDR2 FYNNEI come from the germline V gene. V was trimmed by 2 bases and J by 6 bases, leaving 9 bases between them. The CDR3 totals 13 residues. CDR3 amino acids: CASSELARDTQYF. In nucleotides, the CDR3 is TGTGCCAGCAGTGAACTAGCAAGGGATACGCAGTATTTT.

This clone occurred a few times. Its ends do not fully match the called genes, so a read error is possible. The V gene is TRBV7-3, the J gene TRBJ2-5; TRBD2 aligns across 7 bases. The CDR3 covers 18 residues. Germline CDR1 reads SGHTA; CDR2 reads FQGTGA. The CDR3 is CACSLWGFGRGRQETQYF. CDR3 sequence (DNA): TGTGCCTGCAGCTTATGGGGTTTTGGGCGGGGGAGGCAAGAGACCCAGTACTTC.

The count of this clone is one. The CDR3 is CASSLAPGEQPQHF. The DNA for the CDR3 is TGTGCCAGCAGCTTGGCCCCAGGGGAACAGCCCCAGCATTTT. The chain uses TRBV5-6 and TRBJ1-5; D perhaps matches TRBD1 (6 bases). Germline V lookup: CDR1 SGHDT, CDR2 YYEEEE. The CDR3 contains 14 residues. The V and J ends lost 0 bases and 7 bases respectively, with 11 bases between them. The whole variable domain, filled in from reference TRBV5-6 and TRBJ1-5, reads DAGVTQSPTHLIKTRGQQVTLRCSPKSGHDTVSWYQQALGQGPQFIFQYYEEEERQRGNFPDRFSGHQFPNYSSELNVNALLLGDSALYLCASSLAPGEQPQHFGDGTRLSIL.

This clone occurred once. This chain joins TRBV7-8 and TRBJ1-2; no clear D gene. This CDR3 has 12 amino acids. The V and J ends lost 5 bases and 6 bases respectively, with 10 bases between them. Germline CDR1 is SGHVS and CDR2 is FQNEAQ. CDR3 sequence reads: CASSHVFNGYTF. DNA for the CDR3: TGTGCCAGCAGCCATGTATTTAATGGCTACACCTTC.

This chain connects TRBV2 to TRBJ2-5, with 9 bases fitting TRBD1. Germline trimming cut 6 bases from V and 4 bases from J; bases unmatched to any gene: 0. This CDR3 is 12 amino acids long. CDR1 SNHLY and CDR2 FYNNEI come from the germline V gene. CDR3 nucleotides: TGTGCCAGCAGGGGACAGGGAGAGACCCAGTACTTC. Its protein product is CASRGQGETQYF.

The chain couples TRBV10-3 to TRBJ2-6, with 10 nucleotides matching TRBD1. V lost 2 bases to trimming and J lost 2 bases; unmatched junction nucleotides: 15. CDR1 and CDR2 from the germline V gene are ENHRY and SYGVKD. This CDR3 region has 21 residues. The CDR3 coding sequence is TGTGCCATCAGTGAGGCCCCGTCGGCGGGGACAGGGGCGGCTGGGGCCAACGTCCTGACTTTC. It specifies CAISEAPSAGTGAAGANVLTF.

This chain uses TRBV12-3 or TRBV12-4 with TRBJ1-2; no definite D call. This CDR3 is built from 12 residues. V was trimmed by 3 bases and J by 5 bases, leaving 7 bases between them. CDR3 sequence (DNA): TGTGCCAGCAGTTTCCCTCCTTATGGCTACACCTTC. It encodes CASSFPPYGYTF.

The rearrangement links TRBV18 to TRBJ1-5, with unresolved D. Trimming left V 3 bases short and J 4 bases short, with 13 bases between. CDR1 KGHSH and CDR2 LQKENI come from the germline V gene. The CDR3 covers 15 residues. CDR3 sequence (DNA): TGTGCCAGCTCACCGTCCTCTAAGACTAATCAGCCCCAGCATTTT. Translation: CASSPSSKTNQPQHF.

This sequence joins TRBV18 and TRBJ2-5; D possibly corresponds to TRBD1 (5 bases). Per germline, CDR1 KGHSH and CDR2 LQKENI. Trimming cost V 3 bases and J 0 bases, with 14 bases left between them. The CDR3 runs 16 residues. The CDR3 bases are TGTGCCAGCTCACCGGGCCAGGGCTCGTACCAAGAGACCCAGTACTTC. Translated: CASSPGQGSYQETQYF.

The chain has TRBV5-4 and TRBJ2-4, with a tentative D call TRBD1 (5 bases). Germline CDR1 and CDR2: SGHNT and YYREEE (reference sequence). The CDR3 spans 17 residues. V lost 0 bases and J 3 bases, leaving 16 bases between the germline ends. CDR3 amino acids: CASSLVGPGRVKNIQYF. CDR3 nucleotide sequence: TGTGCCAGCAGCTTGGTGGGGCCCGGCAGAGTCAAAAACATTCAGTACTTC.

The CDR3 reads CASQGWVNEQFF. The CDR3 coding sequence is TGTGCCAGCCAGGGATGGGTAAATGAGCAGTTCTTC. V is TRBV7-8 and J is TRBJ2-1; D is perhaps TRBD1 (5 bases). Germline loops: CDR1 SGHVS, CDR2 FQNEAQ. The CDR3 covers 12 residues. V lost 8 bases and J 7 bases, leaving 12 bases between the germline ends.

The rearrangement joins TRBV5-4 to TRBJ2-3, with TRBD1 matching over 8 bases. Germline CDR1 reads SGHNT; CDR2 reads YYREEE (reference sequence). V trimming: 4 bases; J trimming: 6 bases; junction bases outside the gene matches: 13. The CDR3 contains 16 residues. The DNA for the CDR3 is TGTGCCAGCAGCCCCCGGACAGGGCCGCTTAGGGATACGCAGTATTTT. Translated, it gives CASSPRTGPLRDTQYF.

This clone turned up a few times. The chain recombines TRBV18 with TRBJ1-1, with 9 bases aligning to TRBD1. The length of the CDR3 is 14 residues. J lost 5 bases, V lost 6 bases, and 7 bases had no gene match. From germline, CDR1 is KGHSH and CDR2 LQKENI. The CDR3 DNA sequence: TGTGCCAGCTCTCAGGACAGGGGTGGAACTGAAGCTTTCTTT. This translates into CASSQDRGGTEAFF.

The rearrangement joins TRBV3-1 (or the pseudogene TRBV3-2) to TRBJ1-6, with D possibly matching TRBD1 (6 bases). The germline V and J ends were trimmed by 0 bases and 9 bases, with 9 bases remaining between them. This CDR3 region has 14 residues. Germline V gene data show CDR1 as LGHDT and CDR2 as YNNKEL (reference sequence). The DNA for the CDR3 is TGTGCCAGCAGCCAAGATAGGACAGCTTCACCCCTCCACTTT. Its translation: CASSQDRTASPLHF.

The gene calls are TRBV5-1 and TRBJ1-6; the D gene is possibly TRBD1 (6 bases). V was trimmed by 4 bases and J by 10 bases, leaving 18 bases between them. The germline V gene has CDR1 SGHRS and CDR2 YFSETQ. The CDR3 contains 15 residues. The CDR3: CASSRLTGDGSPLHF. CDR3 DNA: TGCGCCAGCAGCCGACTGACAGGAGACGGGTCACCCCTCCACTTT.

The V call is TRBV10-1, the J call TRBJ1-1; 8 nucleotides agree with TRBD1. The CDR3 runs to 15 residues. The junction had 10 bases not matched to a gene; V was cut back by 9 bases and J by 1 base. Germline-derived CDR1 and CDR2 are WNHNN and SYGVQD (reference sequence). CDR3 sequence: CASSDRGGSNTEAFF. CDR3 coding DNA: TGCGCCAGTTCAGACAGGGGCGGCTCGAACACTGAAGCTTTCTTT.

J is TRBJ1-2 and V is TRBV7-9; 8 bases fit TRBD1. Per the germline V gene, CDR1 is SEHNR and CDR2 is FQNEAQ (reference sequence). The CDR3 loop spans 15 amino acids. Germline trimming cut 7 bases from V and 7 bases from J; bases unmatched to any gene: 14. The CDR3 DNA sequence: TGTGCCAGCACCAACCGGGACAGGCAACCCTTTGGCTACACCTTC. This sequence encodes CASTNRDRQPFGYTF.

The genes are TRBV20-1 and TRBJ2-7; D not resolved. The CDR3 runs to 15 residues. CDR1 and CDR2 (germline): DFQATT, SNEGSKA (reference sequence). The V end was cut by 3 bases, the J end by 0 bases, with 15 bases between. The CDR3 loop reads CSASKSAESSYEQYV. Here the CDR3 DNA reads TGCAGTGCTAGTAAGTCGGCGGAAAGCTCCTACGAGCAGTACGTC.

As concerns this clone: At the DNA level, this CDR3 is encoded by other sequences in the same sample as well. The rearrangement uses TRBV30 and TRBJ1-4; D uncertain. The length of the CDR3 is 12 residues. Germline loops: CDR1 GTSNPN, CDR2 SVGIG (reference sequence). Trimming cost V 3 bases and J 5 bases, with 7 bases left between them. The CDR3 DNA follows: TGTGCCTGGAGCAGCAGGAATGAAAAACTGTTTTTT. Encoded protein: CAWSSRNEKLFF.

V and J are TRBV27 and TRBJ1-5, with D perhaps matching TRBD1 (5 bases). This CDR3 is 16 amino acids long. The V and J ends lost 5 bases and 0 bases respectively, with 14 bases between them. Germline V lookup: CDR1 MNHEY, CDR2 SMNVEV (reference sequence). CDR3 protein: CASSRFPTASNQPQHF. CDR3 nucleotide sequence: TGTGCCAGCAGTCGCTTTCCGACAGCTAGCAATCAGCCCCAGCATTTT.

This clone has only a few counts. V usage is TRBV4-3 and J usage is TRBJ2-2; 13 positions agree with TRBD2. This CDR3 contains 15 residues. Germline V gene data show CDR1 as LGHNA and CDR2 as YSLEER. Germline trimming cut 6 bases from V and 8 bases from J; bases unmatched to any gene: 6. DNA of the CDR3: TGCGCCAGCAGGTCCGGGACTAGCGGGGTTGGGGAGCTGTTTTTT. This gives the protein CASRSGTSGVGELFF.

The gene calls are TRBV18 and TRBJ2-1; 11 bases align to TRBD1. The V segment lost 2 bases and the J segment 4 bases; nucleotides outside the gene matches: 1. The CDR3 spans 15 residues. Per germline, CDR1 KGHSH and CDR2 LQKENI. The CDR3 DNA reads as TGTGCCAGCTCACCAGGGACAGGGGGATACAATGAGCAGTTCTTC. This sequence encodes CASSPGTGGYNEQFF.

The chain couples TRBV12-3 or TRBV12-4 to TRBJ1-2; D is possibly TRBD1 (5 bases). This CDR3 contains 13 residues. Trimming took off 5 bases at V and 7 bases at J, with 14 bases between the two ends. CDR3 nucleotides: TGTGCCAGCAGTCAACGTTGGGGCCGTGGCTACACCTTC. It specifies CASSQRWGRGYTF.